Each of the 15 T cell receptor beta chains below was sequenced from the same sample in a study of cytomegalovirus exposure and HLA in healthy donors. The PCR used 60 Vbeta and 13 Jbeta primers. The repertoire was sequenced with immunoSEQ multiplex PCR; TCRdb's copy has only in-frame clones and lacks some. The sample shows around 160,000 clones, 80% to 85% of them seen only once. Sample: PBMCs. These receptors were collected from a middle-aged man in good health and CMV-seropositive.

This chain joins TRBV7-2 and TRBJ2-3; 11 nucleotides match TRBD2. Germline V gene sequence: CDR1 SGHTA, CDR2 FQGNSA. The V gene end was trimmed by 8 bases and the J gene end by 4 bases; junction bases not matched to a gene: 8. There are 15 residues in the CDR3. The chain's CDR3 is CASWWLAGGSDTQYF. The CDR3 DNA is TGTGCCAGCTGGTGGCTAGCGGGAGGATCAGATACGCAGTATTTT.

The rearrangement links TRBV4-1 to TRBJ2-1, with 7 bases fitting TRBD1. Trimming at V came to 8 bases and at J to 9 bases, leaving 13 bases not matched to a gene. The CDR3 runs to 14 residues. Germline CDR1 MGHRA, CDR2 YSYEKL. The CDR3 coding sequence is TGCGCCAGCGGACCAGCTTCCAGGGGGAGTGAGCAGTTCTTC. It is translated as CASGPASRGSEQFF.

V usage is TRBV5-1 and J usage is TRBJ2-5; no firm D call. CDR3 length equals 14 residues. Between the trimmed V and J ends, which lost 1 base and 2 bases, there was a span of 9 bases. Germline V gene sequence: CDR1 SGHRS, CDR2 YFSETQ. The CDR3 DNA is TGCGCCAGCAGCTTGCGGCTGCGGCAAGAGACCCAGTACTTC. Its protein product is CASSLRLRQETQYF.

The chain carries TRBV4-2 and TRBJ2-7; 9 nucleotides match TRBD2. The length of the CDR3 is 16 residues. V shed 3 bases, J shed 2 bases, and the junction held 8 bases outside the gene matches. CDR1 is LGHNA, CDR2 YNFKEQ, per germline. CDR3 region: CASSQEPTSGPYEQYF. The CDR3 DNA is TGTGCCAGCAGCCAGGAACCAACTAGCGGGCCCTACGAGCAGTACTTC.

The chain links TRBV6-5 to TRBJ1-4; TRBD1 matches at 10 bases. CDR1 MNHEY and CDR2 SVGAGI come from the germline V gene. This CDR3 is 16 amino acids long. J lost 11 bases, V lost 0 bases, and 9 bases had no gene match. CDR3 residues: CASSYSAGTGERKLFF. CDR3 bases: TGTGCCAGCAGTTACTCGGCCGGGACAGGGGAACGGAAACTGTTTTTT.

V gene TRBV14 combines with J gene TRBJ1-2; D not certain. Deletions cut 1 base from V and 8 bases from J, with 14 bases between. The CDR3 contains 14 residues. CDR1 and CDR2 (germline): SGHDN, FVKESK. The CDR3 sequence is CASSQVITVLGYTF. DNA of the CDR3: TGTGCCAGCAGCCAAGTAATCACAGTCTTGGGCTACACCTTC.

V and J are TRBV9 and TRBJ1-2, with D uncertain. Per the germline V gene, CDR1 is SGDLS and CDR2 is YYNGEE. V lost 2 bases and J lost 2, with 13 bases in between. CDR3 length: 15 amino acids. In DNA form, the CDR3 reads TGTGCCAGCAGCGTCCTCGGAGAACTAAACTATGGCTACACCTTC. It is translated as CASSVLGELNYGYTF.

The genes are TRBV30 and TRBJ2-3, with TRBD2 matching 7 bases. This CDR3 has 15 residues. Germline lookup yields CDR1 GTSNPN and CDR2 SVGIG (reference sequence). Unmatched junction bases numbered 8, after V lost 2 bases and J lost 3 bases. As DNA, the CDR3 is TGTGCCTGGAGTCGTCCAGGACTAGGGACAGATACGCAGTATTTT. This encodes CAWSRPGLGTDTQYF.

This clone was picked up a small number of times. The chain carries TRBV19 and TRBJ2-5; TRBD1 agrees at 9 bases. Germline V gene sequence: CDR1 LNHDA, CDR2 SQIVND (reference sequence). CDR3 length equals 16 residues. V dropped 5 bases and J dropped 5; count of bases not matched to a gene: 12. The chain's CDR3 is CASSVLSTGGWETQYF. CDR3 nucleotides: TGTGCCAGTAGTGTGCTCTCCACAGGGGGCTGGGAGACCCAGTACTTC.

The genes are TRBV4-1 and TRBJ2-1; TRBD1 agrees at 10 bases. Germline V gives CDR1 MGHRA, CDR2 YSYEKL. Germline trimming cut 1 base from V and 6 bases from J; bases unmatched to any gene: 6. The CDR3 sequence is 16 residues long. The CDR3 protein is CASSQVWTGGGNEQFF. DNA of the CDR3: TGCGCCAGCAGCCAAGTCTGGACAGGGGGAGGCAATGAGCAGTTCTTC.

The CDR3 sequence: CASSVRAAGYEQYF. CDR3 nucleotides: TGTGCCAGCAGTGTGAGGGCGGCAGGATACGAGCAGTACTTC. The V gene is TRBV6-1, the J gene TRBJ2-7; weak D call: TRBD2 (5 bases). The V gene lost 4 bases and the J gene lost 4 bases, with 14 bases spanning the gap. Per the germline V gene, CDR1 is MNHNS and CDR2 is SASEGT. This CDR3 contains 14 residues.

The V call is TRBV7-9, the J call TRBJ2-3, with D perhaps TRBD2 (5 bases). CDR1 and CDR2 (germline): SEHNR, FQNEAQ (reference sequence). The CDR3 consists of 17 residues. Between the trimmed V and J ends, which lost 5 bases and 0 bases, there was a span of 18 bases. The CDR3 sequence: CASSPRTSPHSTDTQYF. The DNA for the CDR3 is TGTGCCAGCAGCCCTCGAACTAGTCCCCATAGCACAGATACGCAGTATTTT.

The J gene is TRBJ2-1, the V gene TRBV28; 8 bases are shared with TRBD2. The V segment lost 8 bases and the J segment 0 bases; nucleotides outside the gene matches: 6. Germline V gene data show CDR1 as MDHEN and CDR2 as SYDVKM. The CDR3 runs to 15 residues. The CDR3 nucleotides read TGTGCCAGCGAGGGACGGGAGGGCTCCTACAATGAGCAGTTCTTC. Its translation is CASEGREGSYNEQFF.

V is TRBV7-2 and J is TRBJ2-3; 7 nucleotides match TRBD1. The CDR3 spans 15 residues. CDR1 is SGHTA and CDR2 is FQGNSA in the germline V gene. V gave up 7 bases and J gave up 0 bases; unmatched junction bases: 7. CDR3 protein: CASTSGQASTDTQYF. Here the CDR3 DNA reads TGTGCCAGCACCAGTGGACAGGCAAGCACAGATACGCAGTATTTT.

This clone was seen only once. This chain connects TRBV9 to TRBJ2-2; TRBD2 matches 7 bases. The CDR3 contains 15 residues. The junction had 7 bases not matched to a gene; V was cut back by 4 bases and J by 4 bases. Germline CDR1 reads SGDLS; CDR2 reads YYNGEE. The DNA of the CDR3 is TGTGCCAGCAGCCCTCTGGGAGGGTCCACCGGGGAGCTGTTTTTT. Translation: CASSPLGGSTGELFF.